The clone carrying this T cell receptor delta chain occurred a few times. Other nucleotide sequences in the sample specify the same CDR3. J gave up 1 base and V 4 bases, and 14 bases lay outside the gene matches. The CDR3 has 18 residues. The germline V gene encodes CDR1 GEAIGNYY and CDR2 EKD. This entry is derived from a study of gamma-delta T cells after stem cell transplantation. TCRdb reanalysed the RT-PCR reads via CATT. The sample records around 3,000 delta-chain clones, roughly 1.8% being singletons. The chain recombines TRDV2 with TRDJ1, with TRDD3 matching over 10 bases. This clonotype originated in a human donor. It is not recorded whose cells these are; they may come from a transplant donor. The source material was gamma-delta T cells. CDR3 region: CACEPLTLLGDSTDKLIF. As DNA, the CDR3 is TGTGCCTGTGAACCTCTAACCTTACTGGGGGATTCCACCGATAAACTCATCTTT.